This T cell receptor beta chain stems from a study of cytomegalovirus exposure and HLA in healthy donors. On the study more broadly: The same platform as the 666 first-cohort repertoires was used for the 90 to 150 validation repertoires, a later analysis reported. Study-level points and caveats: Many donors carried some public TCRs, although rarity characterized most TCR sequences. The authors enumerated 150 to 200 TCR beta chains as linked to cytomegalovirus.

The study drew the donors from its 120-subject validation cohort, separate from the roughly 700-subject first cohort. Using immunoSEQ multiplex PCR, the repertoire was profiled, and TCRdb retains in-frame clones only, with some absent. The sample has 100,000 or so clones, around 83% seen once. The germline V gene encodes CDR1 MDHEN and CDR2 SYDVKM. The CDR3 is 11 residues long. V was clipped by 8 bases and J by 3 bases, with 7 bases between them. About this clone: Its antigen is undetermined.

The sequencing input was PBMCs. V is TRBV28 and J is TRBJ1-2; D possibly corresponds to TRBD1 (5 bases). The origin of this receptor is a woman aged 18-29 years in good health and CMV-seropositive. The CDR3, as DNA: TGTGCCAGCGTGACAGACTATGGCTACACCTTC. Its translation: CASVTDYGYTF.